The TCR beta chain described here comes from a study of OX40 agonist ivuxolimab in advanced cancers. Whole-study context: Partial responses, seen in three patients, involved one hepatocellular carcinoma and two cutaneous melanomas.

Assay: immunoSEQ multiplex PCR; the TCRdb copy retains only in-frame clones and omits some. The data contain under 100,000 clones, around four fifths of them singletons. The germline gives CDR1 LGHNT, CDR2 FRNRAP. This CDR3 region has 16 residues. With V trimmed by 6 bases and J by 6 bases, 13 bases remained unmatched. Cycle 7 day 1, cycle 4 day 1, and baseline were the timepoints at which blood was sampled. The source is an adult with an advanced solid tumor such as melanoma, head and neck, liver or kidney cancer. This rearrangement joins TRBV12-5 to TRBJ2-2, with 7 bases aligning to TRBD1. The sequenced sample was CD4+ or CD8+ T cells sorted from blood, obtained in a trial of the OX40 agonist ivuxolimab. This chain's CDR3 is CASGMVQGVFPGELFF. The CDR3 DNA reads as TGTGCTAGTGGGATGGTGCAGGGGGTTTTCCCCGGGGAGCTGTTTTTT. Filled out from reference TRBV12-5 and TRBJ2-2, the complete variable domain reads DARVTQTPRHKVTEMGQEVTMRCQPILGHNTVFWYRQTMMQGLELLAYFRNRAPLDDSGMPKDRFSAEMPDATLATLKIQPSEPRDSAVYFCASGMVQGVFPGELFFGEGSRLTVL.